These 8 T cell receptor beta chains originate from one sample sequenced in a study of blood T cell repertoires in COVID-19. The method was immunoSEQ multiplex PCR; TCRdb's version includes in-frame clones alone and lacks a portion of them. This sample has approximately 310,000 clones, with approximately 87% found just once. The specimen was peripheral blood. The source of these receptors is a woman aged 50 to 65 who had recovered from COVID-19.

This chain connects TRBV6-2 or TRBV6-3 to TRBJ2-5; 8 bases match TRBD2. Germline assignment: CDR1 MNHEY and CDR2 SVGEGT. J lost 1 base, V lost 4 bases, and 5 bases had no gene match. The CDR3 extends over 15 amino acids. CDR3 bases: TGTGCCAGCAGTTTACAGCGGGGGACCCAAGAGACCCAGTACTTC. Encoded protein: CASSLQRGTQETQYF.

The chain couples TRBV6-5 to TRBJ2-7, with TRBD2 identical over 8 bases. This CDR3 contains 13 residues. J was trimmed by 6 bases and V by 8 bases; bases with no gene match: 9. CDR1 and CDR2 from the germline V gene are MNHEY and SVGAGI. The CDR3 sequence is CASRVGGGREQYF. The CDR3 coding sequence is TGTGCCAGCCGCGTCGGGGGGGGGCGCGAGCAGTACTTC.

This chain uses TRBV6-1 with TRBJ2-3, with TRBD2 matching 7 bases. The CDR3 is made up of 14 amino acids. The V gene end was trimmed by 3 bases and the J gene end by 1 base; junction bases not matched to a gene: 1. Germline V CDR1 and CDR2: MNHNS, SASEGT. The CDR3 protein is CASSEGGGTDTQYF. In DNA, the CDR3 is TGTGCCAGCAGTGAGGGGGGGGGCACAGATACGCAGTATTTT.

DNA of the CDR3: TGTGCCAGCAGCCGTACAGGGGGCTATGGCTACACCTTC. Protein product: CASSRTGGYGYTF. This chain connects TRBV7-2 to TRBJ1-2, with TRBD1 identical over 8 bases. The CDR3 is 13 amino acids. Unmatched junction bases numbered 3, after V lost 5 bases and J lost 4 bases. CDR1 SGHTA and CDR2 FQGNSA come from the germline V gene.

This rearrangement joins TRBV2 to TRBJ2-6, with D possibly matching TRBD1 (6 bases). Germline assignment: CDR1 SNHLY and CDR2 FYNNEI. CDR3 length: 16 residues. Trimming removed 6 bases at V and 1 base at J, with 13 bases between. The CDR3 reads CASRAGGGSGANVLTF. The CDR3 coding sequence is TGTGCCAGCAGAGCTGGGGGCGGATCTGGGGCCAACGTCCTGACTTTC.

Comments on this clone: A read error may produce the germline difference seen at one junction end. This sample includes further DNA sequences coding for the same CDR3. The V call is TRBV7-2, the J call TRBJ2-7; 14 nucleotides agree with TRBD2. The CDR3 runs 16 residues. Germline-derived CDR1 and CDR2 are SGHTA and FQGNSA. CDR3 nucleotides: TGTGCCAGCAGCTTGGGGACTAGCGGGAGTCTCAACGAGCAATACTTC. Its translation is CASSLGTSGSLNEQYF.

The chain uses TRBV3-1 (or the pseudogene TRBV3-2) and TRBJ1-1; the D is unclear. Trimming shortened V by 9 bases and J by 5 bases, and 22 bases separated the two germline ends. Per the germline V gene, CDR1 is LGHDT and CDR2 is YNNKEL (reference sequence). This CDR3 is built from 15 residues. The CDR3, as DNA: TGTGCCAGTCACGCCATCCATGAAGGAGTGACTGAAGCTTTCTTT. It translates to CASHAIHEGVTEAFF.

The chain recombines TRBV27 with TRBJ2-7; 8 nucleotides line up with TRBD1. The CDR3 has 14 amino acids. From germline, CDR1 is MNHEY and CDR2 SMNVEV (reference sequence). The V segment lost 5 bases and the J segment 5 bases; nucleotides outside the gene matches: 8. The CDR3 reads CASSDRQGTDEQYF. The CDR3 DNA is TGTGCCAGCAGTGACAGACAGGGGACAGACGAGCAGTACTTC.